This TCR beta chain was profiled in a study of control samples from healthy donors and cancer patients. V lost 8 bases and J 3 bases, leaving 6 bases between the germline ends. This CDR3 has 11 amino acids. CDR1 and CDR2 (germline): SGHVS, FQNEAQ. Only in-frame clones appear in the TCRdb table, and some are missing; sequencing was by immunoSEQ multiplex PCR. This sample yields 150,000 or so clones, of which roughly 93% are seen a single time; less than 6% belongs to the top ten. This clonotype was obtained from a man aged 18 to 29 in good health. Material: blood. The rearrangement uses TRBV7-8 and TRBJ2-3, with D uncertain. In DNA form, the CDR3 reads TGTGCCAGCTTATCTACAGATACGCAGTATTTT. Its protein product is CASLSTDTQYF. The full variable domain, with the rest looked up from reference TRBV7-8 and TRBJ2-3, is GAGVSQSPRYKVAKRGQDVALRCDPISGHVSLFWYQQALGQGPEFLTYFQNEAQLDKSGLPSDRFFAERPEGSVSTLKIQRTQQEDSAVYLCASLSTDTQYFGPGTRLTVL.